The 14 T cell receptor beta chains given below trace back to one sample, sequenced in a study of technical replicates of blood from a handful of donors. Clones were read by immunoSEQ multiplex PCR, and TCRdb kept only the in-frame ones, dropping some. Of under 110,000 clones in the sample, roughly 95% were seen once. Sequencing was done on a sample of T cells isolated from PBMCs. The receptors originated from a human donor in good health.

The CDR3 coding sequence is TGCGCCAGCAGCGCGGGACAGAGAGAGACCCAGTACTTC. Its protein product is CASSAGQRETQYF. The J gene is TRBJ2-5, the V gene TRBV5-1; tentative D call: TRBD1 (7 bases). The V end lost 4 bases, the J end lost 4 bases, and 11 bases lay between the germline ends. The CDR3 extends over 13 amino acids. Germline CDR1 is SGHRS and CDR2 is YFSETQ.

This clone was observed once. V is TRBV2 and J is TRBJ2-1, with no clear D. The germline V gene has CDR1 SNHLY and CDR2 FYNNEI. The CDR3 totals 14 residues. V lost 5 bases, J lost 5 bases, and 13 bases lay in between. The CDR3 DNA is TGTGCCAGCAGTCGGAGATCAGTTAACAATGAGCAGTTCTTC. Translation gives CASSRRSVNNEQFF.

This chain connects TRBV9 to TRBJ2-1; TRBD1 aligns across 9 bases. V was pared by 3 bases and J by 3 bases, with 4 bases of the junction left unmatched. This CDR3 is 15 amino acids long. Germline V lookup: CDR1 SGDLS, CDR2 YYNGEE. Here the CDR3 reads CASSAQGAYYNEQFF. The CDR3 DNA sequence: TGTGCCAGCAGCGCACAGGGGGCGTACTACAATGAGCAGTTCTTC. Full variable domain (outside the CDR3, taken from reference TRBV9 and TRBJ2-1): DSGVTQTPKHLITATGQRVTLRCSPRSGDLSVYWYQQSLDQGLQFLIQYYNGEERAKGNILERFSAQQFPDLHSELNLSSLELGDSALYFCASSAQGAYYNEQFFGPGTRLTVL.

CDR3 in DNA: TGTGCCAGCAGTGTGGAGGAGCCCCAGCATTTT. It is translated as CASSVEEPQHF. This chain joins TRBV6-1 and TRBJ1-5, with D unresolved. CDR1 and CDR2 (germline): MNHNS, SASEGT. This CDR3 has 11 residues. Between the trimmed V and J ends, which lost 4 bases and 8 bases, there was a span of 6 bases.

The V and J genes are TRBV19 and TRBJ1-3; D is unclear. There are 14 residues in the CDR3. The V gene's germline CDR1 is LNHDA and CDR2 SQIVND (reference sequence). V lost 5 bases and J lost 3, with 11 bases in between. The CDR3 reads CASSRERLGNTIYF. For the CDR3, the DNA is TGTGCCAGTAGTCGGGAAAGGCTTGGAAACACCATATATTTT. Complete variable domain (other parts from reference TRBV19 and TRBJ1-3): DGGITQSPKYLFRKEGQNVTLSCEQNLNHDAMYWYRQDPGQGLRLIYYSQIVNDFQKGDIAEGYSVSREKKESFPLTVTSAQKNPTAFYLCASSRERLGNTIYFGEGSWLTVV.

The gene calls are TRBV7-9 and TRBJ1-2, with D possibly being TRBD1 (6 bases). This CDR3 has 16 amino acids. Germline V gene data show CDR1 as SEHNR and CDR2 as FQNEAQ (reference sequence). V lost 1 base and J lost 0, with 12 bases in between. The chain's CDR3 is CASSLGPTGSNYGYTF. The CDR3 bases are TGTGCCAGCAGCTTAGGCCCGACAGGATCTAACTATGGCTACACCTTC.

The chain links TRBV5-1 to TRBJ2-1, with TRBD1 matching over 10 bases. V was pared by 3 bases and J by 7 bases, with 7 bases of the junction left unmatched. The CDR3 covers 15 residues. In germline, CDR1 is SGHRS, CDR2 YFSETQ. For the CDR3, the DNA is TGCGCCAGCAGCTCCCGACAGGGGGCTAAAAATGAGCAGTTCTTC. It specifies CASSSRQGAKNEQFF.

CDR3 DNA sequence: TGTGCCTCCAGGGATCCCCCGGGCACAGATACGCAGTATTTT. Translated, it gives CASRDPPGTDTQYF. J is TRBJ2-3 and V is TRBV30; D possibly corresponds to TRBD1 (5 bases). Trimming stripped 7 bases from V and 1 base from J, with 15 bases between. This CDR3 contains 14 residues. CDR1 is GTSNPN, CDR2 SVGIG, per germline (reference sequence).

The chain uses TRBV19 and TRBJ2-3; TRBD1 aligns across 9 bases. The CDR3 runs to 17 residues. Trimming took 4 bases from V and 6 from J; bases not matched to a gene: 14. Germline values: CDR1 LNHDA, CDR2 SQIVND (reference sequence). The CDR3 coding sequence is TGTGCCAGTAGTAAGGACAGGGGTTCTAGTCACGTGGATACGCAGTATTTT. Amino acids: CASSKDRGSSHVDTQYF.

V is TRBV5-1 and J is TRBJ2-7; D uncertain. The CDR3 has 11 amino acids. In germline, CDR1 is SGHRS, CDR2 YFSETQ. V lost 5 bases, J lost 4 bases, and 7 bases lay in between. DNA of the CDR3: TGCGCCAGCAGAGCCTCTTACGAGCAGTACTTC. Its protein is CASRASYEQYF.

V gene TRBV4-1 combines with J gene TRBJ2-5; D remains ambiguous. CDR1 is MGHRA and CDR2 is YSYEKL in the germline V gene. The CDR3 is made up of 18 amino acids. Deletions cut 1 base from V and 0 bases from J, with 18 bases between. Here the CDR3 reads CASSQVVSVASYQETQYF. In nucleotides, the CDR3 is TGCGCCAGCAGCCAAGTTGTATCGGTCGCCTCGTACCAAGAGACCCAGTACTTC.

The CDR3 sequence is CASSFRGQGTANEKLFF. CDR3 coding DNA: TGCGCCAGCAGCTTCCGGGGACAGGGTACTGCTAATGAAAAACTGTTTTTT. This rearrangement joins TRBV4-1 to TRBJ1-4, with 9 bases matching TRBD1. The V gene's germline CDR1 is MGHRA and CDR2 YSYEKL. The CDR3 loop spans 17 amino acids. Trimming took 5 bases from V and 3 from J; bases not matched to a gene: 10.

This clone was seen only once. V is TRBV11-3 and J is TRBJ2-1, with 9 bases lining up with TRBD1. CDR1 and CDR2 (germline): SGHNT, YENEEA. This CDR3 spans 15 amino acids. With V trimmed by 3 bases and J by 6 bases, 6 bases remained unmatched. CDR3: CASSLGTGSSNEQFF. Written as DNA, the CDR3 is TGTGCCAGCAGCTTGGGGACAGGGTCGAGCAATGAGCAGTTCTTC.

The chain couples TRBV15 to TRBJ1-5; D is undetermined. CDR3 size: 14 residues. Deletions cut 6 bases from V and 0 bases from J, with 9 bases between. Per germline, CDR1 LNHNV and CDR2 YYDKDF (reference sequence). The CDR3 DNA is TGTGCCACCAGTAAGATCAGTAGCAATCAGCCCCAGCATTTT. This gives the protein CATSKISSNQPQHF.